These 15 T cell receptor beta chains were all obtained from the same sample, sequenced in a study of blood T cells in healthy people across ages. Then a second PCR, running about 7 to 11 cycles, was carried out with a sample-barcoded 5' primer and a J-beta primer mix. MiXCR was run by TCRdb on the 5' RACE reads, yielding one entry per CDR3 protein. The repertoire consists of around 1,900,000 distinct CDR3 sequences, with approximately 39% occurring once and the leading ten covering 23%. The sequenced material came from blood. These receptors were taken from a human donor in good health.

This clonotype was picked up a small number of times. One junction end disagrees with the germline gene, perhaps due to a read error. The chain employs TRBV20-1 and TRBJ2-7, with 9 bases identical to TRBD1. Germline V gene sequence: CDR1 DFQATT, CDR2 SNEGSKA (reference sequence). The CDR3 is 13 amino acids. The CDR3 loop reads CSAATGGGDEQYF. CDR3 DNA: TGCAGTGCCGCGACAGGGGGTGGCGACGAACAGTACTTC.

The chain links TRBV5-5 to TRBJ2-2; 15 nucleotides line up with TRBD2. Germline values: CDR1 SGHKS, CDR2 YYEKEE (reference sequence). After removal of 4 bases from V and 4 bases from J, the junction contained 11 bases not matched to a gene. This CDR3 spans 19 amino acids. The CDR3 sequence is CASSNTRTSGGAGTGELFF. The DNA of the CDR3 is TGTGCCAGCAGCAACACCAGGACTAGCGGGGGGGCCGGCACCGGGGAGCTGTTTTTT.

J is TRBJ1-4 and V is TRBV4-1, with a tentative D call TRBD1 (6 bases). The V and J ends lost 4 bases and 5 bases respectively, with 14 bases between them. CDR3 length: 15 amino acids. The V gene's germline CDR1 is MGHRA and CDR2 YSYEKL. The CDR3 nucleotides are TGCGCCAGCAGCCCCGAGGGGGGGAGAAATGAAAAACTGTTTTTT. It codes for CASSPEGGRNEKLFF.

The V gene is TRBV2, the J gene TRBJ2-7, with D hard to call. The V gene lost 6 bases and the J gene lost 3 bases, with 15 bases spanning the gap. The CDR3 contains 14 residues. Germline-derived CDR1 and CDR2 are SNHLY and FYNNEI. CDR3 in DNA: TGTGCCAGCAGCCCCACACGTACAGTCTACGAGCAGTACTTC. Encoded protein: CASSPTRTVYEQYF.

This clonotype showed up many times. CDR3 region: CSVDLKGAETQYF. The CDR3 nucleotides are TGCAGCGTTGACCTAAAGGGCGCGGAGACCCAGTACTTC. This chain links TRBV29-1 with TRBJ2-5, with no clear D. Per the germline V gene, CDR1 is SQVTM and CDR2 is ANQGSEA. This CDR3 is 13 amino acids long. V lost 3 bases and J 5 bases, leaving 13 bases between the germline ends. Supplemented by reference TRBV29-1 and TRBJ2-5, the full variable domain reads SAVISQKPSRDICQRGTSLTIQCQVDSQVTMMFWYRQQPGQSLTLIATANQGSEATYESGFVIDKFPISRPNLTFSTLTVSNMSPEDSSIYLCSVDLKGAETQYFGPGTRLLVL.

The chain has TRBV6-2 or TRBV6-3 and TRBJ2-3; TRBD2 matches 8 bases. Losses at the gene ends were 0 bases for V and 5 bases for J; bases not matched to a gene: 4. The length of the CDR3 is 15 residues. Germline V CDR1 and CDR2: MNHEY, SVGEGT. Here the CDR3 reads CASSYSGSGEDTQYF. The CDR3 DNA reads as TGTGCCAGCAGTTACTCGGGTAGCGGGGAAGATACGCAGTATTTT.

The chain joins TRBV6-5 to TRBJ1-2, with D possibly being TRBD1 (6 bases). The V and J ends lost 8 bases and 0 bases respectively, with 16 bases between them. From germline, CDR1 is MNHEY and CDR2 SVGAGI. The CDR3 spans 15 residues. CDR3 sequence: CASATGTTANYGYTF. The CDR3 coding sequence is TGTGCCAGCGCAACGGGGACAACTGCTAACTATGGCTACACCTTC.

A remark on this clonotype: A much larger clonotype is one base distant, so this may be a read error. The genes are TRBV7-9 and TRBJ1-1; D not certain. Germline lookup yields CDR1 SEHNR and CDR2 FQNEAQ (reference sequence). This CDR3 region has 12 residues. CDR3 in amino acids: CASSLGFTDAFF. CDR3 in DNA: TGTGCCAGCAGCTTAGGGTTCACTGATGCTTTCTTT. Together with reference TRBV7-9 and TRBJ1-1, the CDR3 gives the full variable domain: DTGVSQNPRHKITKRGQNVTFRCDPISEHNRLYWYRQTLGQGPEFLTYFQNEAQLEKSRLLSDRFSAERPKGSFSTLEIQRTEQGDSAMYLCASSLGFTDAFFGQGTRLTVV.

The CDR3 loop is CASSQTARANYGYTF. CDR3 DNA sequence: TGTGCCAGCAGCCAGACAGCTCGAGCTAACTATGGCTACACCTTC. The V and J genes are TRBV12-3 or TRBV12-4 and TRBJ1-2, with D possibly TRBD1 on 5 matching bases. The V end lost 6 bases, the J end lost 0 bases, and 14 bases lay between the germline ends. The length of the CDR3 is 15 residues.

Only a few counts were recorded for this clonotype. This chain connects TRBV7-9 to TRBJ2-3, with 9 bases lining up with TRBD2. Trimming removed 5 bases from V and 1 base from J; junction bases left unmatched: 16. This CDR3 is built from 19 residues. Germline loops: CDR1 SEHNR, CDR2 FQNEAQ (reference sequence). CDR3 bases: TGTGCCAGCAGCCCAGGGGGGCTAGCGGGGCCCCGGGGCACAGATACGCAGTATTTT. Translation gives CASSPGGLAGPRGTDTQYF. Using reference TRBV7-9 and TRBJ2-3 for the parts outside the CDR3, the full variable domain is DTGVSQNPRHKITKRGQNVTFRCDPISEHNRLYWYRQTLGQGPEFLTYFQNEAQLEKSRLLSDRFSAERPKGSFSTLEIQRTEQGDSAMYLCASSPGGLAGPRGTDTQYFGPGTRLTVL.

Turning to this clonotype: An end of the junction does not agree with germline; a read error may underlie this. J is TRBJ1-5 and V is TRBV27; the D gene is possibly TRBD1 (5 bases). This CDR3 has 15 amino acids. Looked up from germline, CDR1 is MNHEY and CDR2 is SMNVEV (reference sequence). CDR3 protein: CASSVSRGYNQPQHF. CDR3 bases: TGTGCCAGCAGTGTATCCCGGGGCTACAATCAGCCCCAGCATTTT.

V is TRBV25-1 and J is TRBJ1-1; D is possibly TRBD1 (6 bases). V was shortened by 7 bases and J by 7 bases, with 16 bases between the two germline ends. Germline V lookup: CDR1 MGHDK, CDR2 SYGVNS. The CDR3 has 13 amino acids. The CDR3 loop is CASKTRGKGEAFF. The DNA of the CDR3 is TGTGCCAGCAAGACAAGGGGGAAAGGTGAAGCTTTCTTT.

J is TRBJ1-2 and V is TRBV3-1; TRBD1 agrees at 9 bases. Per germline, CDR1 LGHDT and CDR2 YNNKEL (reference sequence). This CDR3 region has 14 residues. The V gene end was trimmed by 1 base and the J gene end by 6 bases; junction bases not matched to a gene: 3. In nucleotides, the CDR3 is TGTGCCAGCAGCCAAGCACAGGGGGCGGATGGCTACACCTTC. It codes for CASSQAQGADGYTF.

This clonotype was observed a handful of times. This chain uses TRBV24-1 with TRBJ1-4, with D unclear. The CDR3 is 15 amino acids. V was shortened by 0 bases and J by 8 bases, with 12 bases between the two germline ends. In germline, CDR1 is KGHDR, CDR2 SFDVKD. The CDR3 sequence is CATSDLWTVAEKLFF. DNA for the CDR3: TGTGCCACCAGTGATTTGTGGACGGTGGCGGAAAAACTGTTTTTT.

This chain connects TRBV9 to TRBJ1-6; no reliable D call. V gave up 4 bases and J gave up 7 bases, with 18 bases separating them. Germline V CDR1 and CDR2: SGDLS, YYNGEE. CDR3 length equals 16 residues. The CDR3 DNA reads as TGTGCCAGCAGCACACGTCCGGTTCAGTCAAATTCACCCCTCCACTTT. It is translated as CASSTRPVQSNSPLHF.